The next 15 T cell receptor beta chains were all read from a single sample in a study of T cell repertoires in cytomegalovirus infection. TCRdb ran MiXCR on the reads and lists one entry per CDR3 protein. In the table there are about 240,000 distinct CDR3 sequences, 10% to 15% of which are singletons. Material for sequencing was PBMCs. The receptors were gathered from a human donor in good health (CMV status not recorded). Some clones in this sample may be carry-over from other donors' samples.

Many counts were recorded for this clonotype. V is TRBV7-4 and J is TRBJ2-2; 11 positions agree with TRBD2. CDR3 length equals 16 residues. The V gene end was trimmed by 0 bases and the J gene end by 5 bases; junction bases not matched to a gene: 2. Germline V lookup: CDR1 SGHVT, CDR2 SQSDAQ. The CDR3 DNA sequence: TGTGCCAGCAGCTTAGCGCTAGCGGGAGGTACCGGGGAGCTGTTTTTT. Protein sequence: CASSLALAGGTGELFF.

There are many counts of this clonotype. The gene calls are TRBV7-2 and TRBJ2-1, with D perhaps being TRBD1 or TRBD2 (5 bases each). Germline CDR1 SGHTA, CDR2 FQGNSA. Trimming took off 5 bases at V and 0 bases at J, with 17 bases between the two ends. This CDR3 has 17 amino acids. CDR3 DNA sequence: TGTGCCAGCAGCCCCACCGGGGCAGGGAGCTCCTACAATGAGCAGTTCTTC. It is translated as CASSPTGAGSSYNEQFF. Variable domain in full (rest from reference TRBV7-2 and TRBJ2-1): GAGVSQSPSNKVTEKGKDVELRCDPISGHTALYWYRQSLGQGLEFLIYFQGNSAPDKSGLPSDRFSAERTGGSVSTLTIQRTQQEDSAVYLCASSPTGAGSSYNEQFFGPGTRLTVL.

This clonotype was seen repeatedly, ten times or more. The V gene is TRBV19, the J gene TRBJ2-5; 7 positions agree with TRBD1. CDR1 is LNHDA, CDR2 SQIVND, per germline (reference sequence). V shed 6 bases, J shed 4 bases, and the junction held 5 bases outside the gene matches. The CDR3 spans 13 residues. The CDR3 DNA reads as TGTGCCAGTAGCAAGTACAGGGGAGAGACCCAGTACTTC. Its protein is CASSKYRGETQYF.

This clonotype was seen only a few times. V usage is TRBV7-9 and J usage is TRBJ1-1, with D tentatively TRBD1 (5 bases). Germline CDR1 and CDR2: SEHNR and FQNEAQ (reference sequence). The V end was cut by 3 bases, the J end by 1 base, with 12 bases between. The CDR3 contains 15 residues. CDR3 sequence (DNA): TGTGCCAGCAGCTTTTGGTCTGGGGGGAACACTGAAGCTTTCTTT. Translation gives CASSFWSGGNTEAFF.

Ten or more counts support this clonotype. J is TRBJ2-2 and V is TRBV5-1; unclear D gene. The V gene's germline CDR1 is SGHRS and CDR2 YFSETQ. Between the trimmed V and J ends, which lost 0 bases and 2 bases, there was a span of 8 bases. The CDR3 totals 15 residues. The CDR3: CASSLEGFNTGELFF. DNA of the CDR3: TGCGCCAGCAGCTTGGAAGGGTTTAACACCGGGGAGCTGTTTTTT.

There are many counts of this clonotype. This chain links TRBV7-2 with TRBJ1-1; 7 positions match TRBD1. V lost 1 base and J lost 13; bases outside the gene matches: 12. There are 14 residues in the CDR3. Germline V gene sequence: CDR1 SGHTA, CDR2 FQGNSA. The CDR3 region is CASSLDRTGVEGFF. CDR3 DNA sequence: TGTGCCAGCAGCTTAGATCGGACAGGAGTGGAGGGTTTCTTT.

This clonotype came up many times. This rearrangement joins TRBV7-2 to TRBJ2-4, with 11 bases fitting TRBD2. Per germline, CDR1 SGHTA and CDR2 FQGNSA. Trimming took 4 bases from V and 6 from J; bases not matched to a gene: 5. The CDR3 totals 15 residues. CDR3 nucleotides: TGTGCCAGCAGCTCCTCTAGCGGGGGGACAAACATTCAGTACTTC. Its translation is CASSSSSGGTNIQYF.

This clonotype was seen a few times. This rearrangement joins TRBV5-1 to TRBJ2-1; TRBD2 matches 11 bases. CDR1 is SGHRS, CDR2 YFSETQ, per germline. This CDR3 has 16 amino acids. With 3 bases clipped from V and 2 bases from J, the junction kept 4 bases outside the gene matches. The CDR3 nucleotides are TGCGCCAGCAGCTCGCGGACTAGCGGGCCCTACAATGAGCAGTTCTTC. Its protein product is CASSSRTSGPYNEQFF.

This clonotype has at least ten counts. V usage is TRBV6-1 and J usage is TRBJ2-5; the match to TRBD1 covers 7 bases. Trimming took 6 bases from V and 4 from J; bases not matched to a gene: 14. This CDR3 region has 16 residues. Germline V gene lookup returns CDR1 MNHNS and CDR2 SASEGT. The CDR3 DNA is TGTGCCAGCAGGACCCCGACAGGGACGGTAGGAGAGACCCAGTACTTC. This gives the protein CASRTPTGTVGETQYF.

This clonotype appeared a few times. The V call is TRBV29-1, the J call TRBJ1-5, with TRBD1 matching 7 bases. Germline-derived CDR1 and CDR2 are SQVTM and ANQGSEA. CDR3 length: 13 residues. As DNA, the CDR3 is TGCAGAAAACCCGGGACAGAAAATCAGCCCCAGCATTTT. This codes for CRKPGTENQPQHF.

The rearrangement links TRBV25-1 to TRBJ1-1; unclear D gene. The germline CDR1 and CDR2 sequences are MGHDK and SYGVNS. The length of the CDR3 is 15 residues. Trimming pared 1 base from V and 9 bases from J, leaving 18 bases between. The CDR3 loop reads CASSELGGPPKKAFF. The CDR3 DNA is TGTGCCAGCAGTGAATTGGGAGGGCCCCCTAAGAAAGCTTTCTTT.

The chain uses TRBV7-3 and TRBJ2-2, with 7 bases fitting TRBD1. The CDR3 runs to 14 residues. Per germline, CDR1 SGHTA and CDR2 FQGTGA. Trimming cost V 4 bases and J 7 bases; bases outside gene matches: 6. The CDR3 region is CASSYRQGVGELFF. The CDR3 bases are TGTGCCAGCAGCTACAGACAGGGTGTCGGGGAGCTGTTTTTT.

This clonotype was detected ten times or more. This chain connects TRBV28 to TRBJ1-1; possible D gene TRBD1, 5 bases. Germline V gene sequence: CDR1 MDHEN, CDR2 SYDVKM. V was pared by 1 base and J by 0 bases, with 12 bases between. The CDR3 length is 16 residues. CDR3 protein: CASSLYGTLMNTEAFF. The CDR3 nucleotides read TGTGCCAGCAGTTTATACGGGACCCTCATGAACACTGAAGCTTTCTTT. The variable domain in full, with the rest retrieved from reference TRBV28 and TRBJ1-1, is DVKVTQSSRYLVKRTGEKVFLECVQDMDHENMFWYRQDPGLGLRLIYFSYDVKMKEKGDIPEGYSVSREKKERFSLILESASTNQTSMYLCASSLYGTLMNTEAFFGQGTRLTVV.

This clonotype was counted at least ten times. The V gene is TRBV25-1, the J gene TRBJ1-6; TRBD1 might be the D (6 bases). Per germline, CDR1 MGHDK and CDR2 SYGVNS. The CDR3 has 15 amino acids. V dropped 2 bases and J dropped 6 bases, with 11 bases sitting between them. In DNA, the CDR3 is TGTGCCAGCAGTGAAGTAAGGGGGACTAATTCACCCCTCCACTTT. Residues: CASSEVRGTNSPLHF.

This clonotype was recorded at least ten times. This chain uses TRBV11-1 with TRBJ1-2; D is ambiguous. Between the trimmed V and J ends, which lost 1 base and 11 bases, there was a span of 11 bases. This CDR3 is 12 amino acids long. CDR1 and CDR2 from the germline V gene are SGHAT and FQDESV (reference sequence). CDR3 sequence (DNA): TGTGCCAGCAGCTTAGGGCCCACAGCATACACCTTC. Translating gives CASSLGPTAYTF.